This passage covers 6 T cell receptor beta chains from one sample sequenced in a study of T cells in Graves' hyperthyroidism and ophthalmopathy. RNA transcripts yielded amplified TCR beta CDR3 regions. Carried out on the TCR CDR3, a first-round RT-PCR used the HTBI primer set. TCRdb independently ran MiXCR on the multiplex PCR reads; one entry per CDR3 protein. Of about 640,000 distinct CDR3 sequences in the sample, 14% were seen once. The sample taken for sequencing was blood. All receptors derive from a woman aged 45 to 65 with Graves' ophthalmopathy.

Many counts were recorded for this clonotype. The rearrangement links TRBV2 to TRBJ1-2, with 7 bases that match TRBD1. The germline V gene encodes CDR1 SNHLY and CDR2 FYNNEI. This CDR3 contains 14 residues. V lost 6 bases and J lost 2; bases outside the gene matches: 6. CDR3 bases: TGTGCCAGCAGCCTTGGGGACAGCAACTATGGCTACACCTTC. This sequence encodes CASSLGDSNYGYTF.

In its sample, this clonotype was seen many times. This chain links TRBV11-1 with TRBJ2-7; maybe TRBD1 (5 bases). The CDR3 is made up of 15 amino acids. Trimming removed 0 bases at V and 2 bases at J, with 11 bases between. CDR1 and CDR2 from the germline V gene are SGHAT and FQDESV (reference sequence). The CDR3 DNA follows: TGTGCCAGCAGCTTAGCAGGGGCGGTCACCTACGAGCAGTACTTC. Amino acid sequence: CASSLAGAVTYEQYF.

This clonotype appeared many times. The rearrangement uses TRBV5-1 and TRBJ1-1; D is unclear. CDR1 and CDR2 from the germline V gene are SGHRS and YFSETQ. The CDR3 length is 15 residues. Trimming cost V 4 bases and J 1 base, with 14 bases left between them. CDR3 sequence reads: CASSPWGASNTEAFF. Here the CDR3 DNA reads TGCGCCAGCAGCCCGTGGGGAGCGTCGAACACTGAAGCTTTCTTT.

This chain joins TRBV28 and TRBJ2-7, with D hard to call. The V end was cut by 3 bases, the J end by 0 bases, with 12 bases between. Germline V gene lookup returns CDR1 MDHEN and CDR2 SYDVKM. This CDR3 is 15 amino acids long. This chain's CDR3 is CASSLPDWGSYEQYF. CDR3 nucleotides: TGTGCCAGCAGTTTGCCGGATTGGGGCTCCTACGAGCAGTACTTC.

This clonotype was observed many times. V and J are TRBV4-2 and TRBJ2-7, with D unclear. Trimming took 0 bases from V and 3 from J, leaving 12 bases between them. Germline CDR1 LGHNA, CDR2 YNFKEQ. This CDR3 comprises 15 residues. The CDR3 spells CASSQDIGRYYEQYF. The CDR3 nucleotides read TGTGCCAGCAGCCAAGATATAGGCAGATACTACGAGCAGTACTTC.

This clonotype was detected a few times. The rearrangement uses TRBV20-1 and TRBJ2-1; 10 nucleotides line up with TRBD2. Germline lookup yields CDR1 DFQATT and CDR2 SNEGSKA (reference sequence). This CDR3 is built from 16 residues. V trimming: 0 bases; J trimming: 10 bases; junction bases outside the gene matches: 12. As DNA, the CDR3 is TGCAGTGCTAGAGATCTAGAACTAGCGGGGCTCGGGGAGCAGTTCTTC. Its translation is CSARDLELAGLGEQFF.